At least ten counts were recorded for the clone carrying this T cell receptor beta chain. Its antigen remains unknown. For ophthalmopathy patients, the Clinical Activity Score was at least 3 and the NOSPECS grade at least 4; duration was under 3 months. Using RNA transcripts as the source, TCR beta CDR3 regions were amplified. Carried out on the TCR CDR3, a first-round RT-PCR used the HTBI primer set. MiXCR, applied by TCRdb to the multiplex PCR reads, yields one record per CDR3 protein. The sample has 530,000 or so distinct CDR3 sequences; 15% to 20% are singletons. Trimming removed 0 bases at V and 7 bases at J, with 10 bases between. CDR1 is GTSNPN and CDR2 is SVGIG in the germline V gene (reference sequence). The CDR3 totals 14 residues. The data stem from a study of T cells in Graves' hyperthyroidism and ophthalmopathy. At the level of the study: Staff took peripheral blood when the initial diagnosis was made, before any treatment began. Study-wide results and limits: Separating ophthalmopathy from stable hyperthyroidism was achieved by a 13 V-J model. Model-based prediction identified ophthalmopathy a median about 6.8 months prior to its onset.

The V and J genes are TRBV30 and TRBJ1-6; D ambiguous. Input material: blood. The TCR was taken from a woman younger than 30 with Graves' ophthalmopathy. The CDR3 DNA reads as TGTGCCTGGAGTGTTGCCAGAAGCAATTCACCCCTCCACTTT. Protein sequence: CAWSVARSNSPLHF.